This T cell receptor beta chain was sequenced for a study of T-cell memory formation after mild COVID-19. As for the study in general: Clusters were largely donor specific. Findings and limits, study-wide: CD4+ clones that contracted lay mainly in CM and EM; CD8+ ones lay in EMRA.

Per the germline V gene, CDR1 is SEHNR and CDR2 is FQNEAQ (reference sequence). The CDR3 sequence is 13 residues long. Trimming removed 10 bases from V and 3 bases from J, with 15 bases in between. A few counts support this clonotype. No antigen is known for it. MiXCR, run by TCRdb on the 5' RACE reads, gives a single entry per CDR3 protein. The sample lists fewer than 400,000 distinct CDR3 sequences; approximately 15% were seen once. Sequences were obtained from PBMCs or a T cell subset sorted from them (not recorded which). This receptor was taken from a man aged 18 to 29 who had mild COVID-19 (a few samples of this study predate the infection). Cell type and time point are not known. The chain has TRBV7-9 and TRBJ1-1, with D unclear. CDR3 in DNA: TGTGCCACCCGAGGGTACCAGGACACTGAAGCTTTCTTT. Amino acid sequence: CATRGYQDTEAFF.